Below, one T cell receptor beta chain is given with its context. Its target is unknown. This entry comes from a study of OX40 agonist ivuxolimab in advanced cancers. For the study at large: Allowance was made for prior anti-PD-1, anti-PD-L1 or anti-CTLA-4 therapy, and about 40% had some.

In germline, CDR1 is MDHEN, CDR2 SYDVKM. The trim removed 5 bases at V and 4 bases at J, leaving 5 bases unmatched. This CDR3 has 15 amino acids. The study's findings and limits: Blood T cells, both CD4+ and CD8+, expanded clonally by week 6 at 0.1 to 3.0 mg/kg.

Method: immunoSEQ multiplex PCR; TCRdb's copy keeps in-frame clones and lacks some. The data hold more than 65,000 clones, with approximately 94% observed a single time. The sequence was obtained from an adult with an advanced solid tumor such as melanoma, head and neck, liver or kidney cancer. The rearrangement joins TRBV28 to TRBJ1-3, with TRBD1 matching over 10 bases. This specimen consisted of CD4+ or CD8+ T cells sorted from blood, obtained in a trial of the OX40 agonist ivuxolimab. CDR3 amino acids: CASSVDRGLGNTIYF. The CDR3 DNA follows: TGTGCCAGCAGTGTGGACAGGGGGTTAGGAAACACCATATATTTT.